The 18 T cell receptor beta chains given below trace back to one sample, sequenced in a study of monozygotic twins with inflammatory bowel disease. TCRdb re-called the 5' RACE reads, yielding one record per CDR3 amino acid sequence without DNA. The sample totals some 89,000 distinct CDR3 sequences. Specimen: blood. These receptors were taken from a human donor with ulcerative colitis or Crohn's disease, or a healthy co-twin of an affected twin (not recorded which).

The chain is built from TRBV11-2 and TRBJ2-5; TCRdb outputs TRBD2, but without DNA this stays unchecked. Germline CDR1 SGHAT, CDR2 FQNNGV. The CDR3 runs to 16 residues. CDR3 loop: CASSSPLPQPPETQYF. Looking up the rest from reference TRBV11-2 and TRBJ2-5 gives the full variable domain: EAGVAQSPRYKIIEKRQSVAFWCNPISGHATLYWYQQILGQGPKLLIQFQNNGVVDDSQLPKDRFSAERLKGVDSTLKIQPAKLEDSAVYLCASSSPLPQPPETQYFGPGTRLLVL.

The chain joins TRBV7-2 to TRBJ2-1. CDR1 and CDR2 from the germline V gene are SGHTA and FQGNSA. The CDR3 covers 12 residues. The CDR3 loop is CASSLKLHEQFF.

This chain joins TRBV14 and TRBJ1-1; the D call from TCRdb, TRBD1, cannot be confirmed without DNA. The CDR3 runs 16 residues. Germline-derived CDR1 and CDR2 are SGHDN and FVKESK. CDR3 in amino acids: CASSFRKATGNTEAFF.

The chain is built from TRBV5-1 and TRBJ1-1; TCRdb designates TRBD1, a call that cannot be tested without DNA. Germline V gene data show CDR1 as SGHRS and CDR2 as YFSETQ. The CDR3 sequence is 15 residues long. The chain's CDR3 is CASSGTAGVNTEAFF.

This chain connects TRBV19 to TRBJ1-1; the TCRdb D gene call, TRBD1, has no DNA to confirm it. The CDR3 covers 13 residues. CDR1 is LNHDA, CDR2 SQIVND, per germline (reference sequence). CDR3 in amino acids: CASSDRLNTEAFF.

The J gene is TRBJ2-5, the V gene TRBV24-1. The germline CDR1 and CDR2 sequences are KGHDR and SFDVKD. This CDR3 is built from 13 residues. CDR3 sequence: CATRDRLKETQYF.

CDR3 sequence: CSARAGTDYEQYF. The chain combines TRBV20-1 with TRBJ2-7; TCRdb proposes TRBD1, but this gene call is untestable without DNA. The germline gives CDR1 DFQATT, CDR2 SNEGSKA (reference sequence). This CDR3 contains 13 residues.

The chain recombines TRBV20-1 with TRBJ2-4; no DNA is available, so the TRBD2 call from TCRdb remains unchecked. CDR3 length equals 16 residues. Germline CDR1 and CDR2: DFQATT and SNEGSKA (reference sequence). The chain's CDR3 is CSANTLGGGAKNIQYF.

The gene calls are TRBV29-1 and TRBJ1-2; the D call from TCRdb, TRBD1, cannot be confirmed without DNA. The CDR3 totals 13 residues. Germline CDR1 SQVTM, CDR2 ANQGSEA. Here the CDR3 reads CSTGDRVDYGYTF.

V and J are TRBV20-1 and TRBJ1-6; checking the TCRdb D call of TRBD1 is not possible without DNA. Germline values: CDR1 DFQATT, CDR2 SNEGSKA (reference sequence). The CDR3 has 15 amino acids. CDR3 in amino acids: CSASTGPPEASPLHF.

The gene calls are TRBV20-1 and TRBJ2-7. The CDR3 is made up of 13 amino acids. The germline V gene encodes CDR1 DFQATT and CDR2 SNEGSKA (reference sequence). This CDR3 is CSAIASRSPEQYF.

CDR3 residues: CASSPLAGELFF. The chain couples TRBV7-2 to TRBJ2-2. CDR1 SGHTA and CDR2 FQGNSA come from the germline V gene. The CDR3 covers 12 residues.

The rearrangement joins TRBV15 to TRBJ1-6; TCRdb reports TRBD1, a call that lacks DNA to check it against. The V gene's germline CDR1 is LNHNV and CDR2 YYDKDF (reference sequence). The CDR3 length is 15 residues. CDR3 residues: CATAPRGSTNSPLHF. The entire variable domain, with the rest obtained from reference TRBV15 and TRBJ1-6, is as follows: DAMVIQNPRYQVTQFGKPVTLSCSQTLNHNVMYWYQQKSSQAPKLLFHYYDKDFNNEADTPDNFQSRRPNTSFCFLDIRSPGLGDTAMYLCATAPRGSTNSPLHFGNGTRLTVT.

This chain uses TRBV5-1 with TRBJ1-1; TCRdb outputs TRBD1, but without DNA this stays unchecked. The CDR3 length is 15 residues. Germline CDR1 reads SGHRS; CDR2 reads YFSETQ. The CDR3 loop reads CASSLAAGTNTEAFF.

This chain's CDR3 is CASSGGLGGELFF. The gene calls are TRBV2 and TRBJ2-2; TCRdb picks TRBD1, but there is no DNA to check that call. This CDR3 has 13 amino acids. The germline gives CDR1 SNHLY, CDR2 FYNNEI.

The CDR3 reads CASSYSGSSYEQYF. This chain connects TRBV6-5 to TRBJ2-7. The CDR3 has 14 amino acids. Per germline, CDR1 MNHEY and CDR2 SVGAGI.

This chain uses TRBV20-1 with TRBJ2-7; TCRdb picks TRBD1, but there is no DNA to check that call. Germline CDR1 reads DFQATT; CDR2 reads SNEGSKA (reference sequence). This CDR3 region has 12 residues. Here the CDR3 reads CSALYQGNEQYF.

The rearrangement links TRBV10-3 to TRBJ2-3; checking the TCRdb D call of TRBD2 is not possible without DNA. The CDR3 totals 15 residues. The germline gives CDR1 ENHRY, CDR2 SYGVKD. The CDR3 sequence is CAISSGRGGLDTQYF.